The 24 T cell receptor beta chains reported below all come from one sample, sequenced in a study of beta chain features in type 1 diabetes (dated by TCRdb to the late 2010s). Their cognate antigens are unknown. The library was prepared using the immunoSEQ multiplex PCR assay. The High Capacity cDNA Reverse Transcription Kit was used to reverse transcribe all of the isolated RNA, meaning that expressed TCRB transcripts were what got sequenced. TCRdb stores this immuneACCESS table with in-frame sequences only. Part of the clones is absent; in the studies checked, under half of the shortfall reflects unresolved V genes, and no reason is known for the rest. This sample is represented by 200,000 to 250,000 clones; approximately 15% of them were singletons. The ten largest clones add up to approximately 0.018% of the sample. What the study reported, not specific to this receptor: A moderate but significant shortening of TCRB CDR3 length was observed in type 1 diabetes patients in all four CD4+ subsets.

Sequenced input: naive CD4+ T cells from blood. What the cell subset or site label conveys for this sample: true naive CD4+ T cells. Source of these receptors: a man aged 25-40 years with type 1 diabetes.

The CDR3 protein is CASSPRLDSYNEQFF. The CDR3 bases are TGCGCCAGCAGTCCCCGACTTGACTCCTACAATGAGCAGTTCTTC. The genes are TRBV5-1 and TRBJ2-1; no definite D call. The CDR3 runs 15 residues. Germline loops: CDR1 SGHRS, CDR2 YFSETQ. V gave up 5 bases and J gave up 0 bases, with 12 bases separating them.

In this sample, this clone turned up a few times. J is TRBJ1-1 and V is TRBV6-1, with 9 bases matching TRBD1. In germline, CDR1 is MNHNS, CDR2 SASEGT. V dropped 5 bases and J dropped 5; count of bases not matched to a gene: 6. This CDR3 has 14 residues. Here the CDR3 DNA reads TGTGCCAGCAGTCCCCGGGACAGGGTGACTGAAGCTTTCTTT. Translated, it gives CASSPRDRVTEAFF.

J is TRBJ1-2 and V is TRBV28, with D unresolved. Looked up from germline, CDR1 is MDHEN and CDR2 is SYDVKM. The CDR3 sequence is 14 residues long. The V end was cut by 2 bases, the J end by 5 bases, with 12 bases between. The CDR3 reads CASSLEGHGYGYTF. DNA for the CDR3: TGTGCCAGCAGTTTAGAGGGCCACGGATATGGCTACACCTTC.

In this sample, this clone turned up a few times. V usage is TRBV29-1 and J usage is TRBJ2-5; no firm D call. Germline assignment: CDR1 SQVTM and CDR2 ANQGSEA. V was cut by 6 bases and J by 3 bases, with 14 bases left in between. This CDR3 spans 13 amino acids. The CDR3 nucleotides are TGCAGCGTCGGAGAAAGTAGGAAAGAGACCCAGTACTTC. It is translated as CSVGESRKETQYF.

V and J are TRBV5-4 and TRBJ2-5; 7 nucleotides match TRBD1. V shed 1 base and J 6 bases; nucleotides not matched to a gene: 6. This CDR3 contains 14 residues. Germline-derived CDR1 and CDR2 are SGHNT and YYREEE (reference sequence). CDR3 residues: CASSLPGTAKTQYF. DNA for the CDR3: TGTGCCAGCAGCTTGCCTGGGACAGCGAAGACCCAGTACTTC.

This clone came up a few times. V gene TRBV6-1 combines with J gene TRBJ1-2, with D possibly being TRBD1 (6 bases). CDR3 size: 14 residues. Per germline, CDR1 MNHNS and CDR2 SASEGT. V was clipped by 7 bases and J by 8 bases, with 20 bases between them. The CDR3 DNA reads as TGTGCCAGCACACCCCTACAGGGATCAGGAGGCTACACCTTC. It encodes CASTPLQGSGGYTF.

The CDR3 nucleotides are TGCGCCAGCAGCTTAGAACTAGCGGGGGGAGAGCAGTTCTTC. Encoded protein: CASSLELAGGEQFF. The chain recombines TRBV5-1 with TRBJ2-1, with TRBD2 matching over 12 bases. From germline, CDR1 is SGHRS and CDR2 YFSETQ. Trimming removed 2 bases from V and 10 bases from J; junction bases left unmatched: 4. The CDR3 is 14 amino acids.

This clone came up a few times. The DNA for the CDR3 is TGTGCCAGCAGTGCACCGACAGGGGGCTACGAGCAGTACTTC. Translated: CASSAPTGGYEQYF. The chain employs TRBV6-5 and TRBJ2-7; 9 bases line up with TRBD1. The CDR3 consists of 14 residues. Trimming took 5 bases from V and 3 from J; bases not matched to a gene: 5. Germline V gene lookup returns CDR1 MNHEY and CDR2 SVGAGI.

The V and J genes are TRBV7-9 and TRBJ2-3, with TRBD2 matching over 7 bases. The CDR3 sequence is 17 residues long. The germline CDR1 and CDR2 sequences are SEHNR and FQNEAQ (reference sequence). V was clipped by 0 bases and J by 0 bases; unmatched bases: 6. The CDR3 protein is CASSLALAVGSTDTQYF. CDR3 bases: TGTGCCAGCAGCTTAGCCCTAGCGGTAGGGAGCACAGATACGCAGTATTTT.

The chain recombines TRBV7-9 with TRBJ2-3; 8 bases fit TRBD2. The ends lost 4 bases at V and 5 bases at J; junction bases unmatched: 8. The CDR3 loop spans 15 amino acids. Germline loops: CDR1 SEHNR, CDR2 FQNEAQ (reference sequence). The DNA for the CDR3 is TGTGCCAGCAGCTCGACTAGCGCCCTAGGAGATACGCAGTATTTT. This translates into CASSSTSALGDTQYF.

A few counts support this clone. Written as DNA, the CDR3 is TGTGCCAGCAGCCCTCCGAGGTCGACCTACAATGAGCAGTTCTTC. It is translated as CASSPPRSTYNEQFF. The chain joins TRBV11-1 to TRBJ2-1; no definite D call. The germline V gene encodes CDR1 SGHAT and CDR2 FQDESV (reference sequence). The V gene lost 5 bases and the J gene lost 2 bases, with 13 bases spanning the gap. This CDR3 contains 15 residues.

This clone was detected a few times. The J gene is TRBJ2-1, the V gene TRBV5-4; possibly TRBD2 for D (7 bases). Germline V CDR1 and CDR2: SGHNT, YYREEE (reference sequence). Trimming pared 4 bases from V and 0 bases from J, leaving 14 bases between. This CDR3 is 16 amino acids long. The CDR3 DNA reads TGTGCCAGCAGCCCCGGGGGGCCCAACTCCTACAATGAGCAGTTCTTC. Amino acid sequence: CASSPGGPNSYNEQFF. Drawing the rest from reference TRBV5-4 and TRBJ2-1, the complete variable domain is ETGVTQSPTHLIKTRGQQVTLRCSSQSGHNTVSWYQQALGQGPQFIFQYYREEENGRGNFPPRFSGLQFPNYSSELNVNALELDDSALYLCASSPGGPNSYNEQFFGPGTRLTVL.

This clone was seen a handful of times. The chain couples TRBV10-3 to TRBJ2-2, with D possibly TRBD2 on 6 matching bases. CDR3 length: 14 amino acids. CDR1 is ENHRY and CDR2 is SYGVKD in the germline V gene. Trimming removed 8 bases at V and 5 bases at J, with 15 bases between. CDR3 loop: CAIGGGAVTGELFF. As DNA, the CDR3 is TGTGCCATCGGCGGAGGGGCAGTTACCGGGGAGCTGTTTTTT.

This chain links TRBV15 with TRBJ2-7, with D perhaps matching TRBD1 (6 bases). This CDR3 region has 15 residues. Deletions cut 1 base from V and 0 bases from J, with 10 bases between. Germline CDR1 LNHNV, CDR2 YYDKDF (reference sequence). The CDR3 DNA follows: TGTGCCACCAGCAGAGCCCTGGACAGCTCCTACGAGCAGTACTTC. Protein sequence: CATSRALDSSYEQYF.

In its sample, this clone was seen a few times. The rearrangement links TRBV19 to TRBJ1-1; no firm D call. Germline V gene data show CDR1 as LNHDA and CDR2 as SQIVND (reference sequence). The germline V and J ends were trimmed by 10 bases and 0 bases, with 12 bases remaining between them. The CDR3 runs to 13 residues. Here the CDR3 reads CATGRQLNTEAFF. CDR3 sequence (DNA): TGTGCCACCGGCAGGCAGCTGAACACTGAAGCTTTCTTT. Looking up the rest from reference TRBV19 and TRBJ1-1 gives the full variable domain: DGGITQSPKYLFRKEGQNVTLSCEQNLNHDAMYWYRQDPGQGLRLIYYSQIVNDFQKGDIAEGYSVSREKKESFPLTVTSAQKNPTAFYLCATGRQLNTEAFFGQGTRLTVV.

This clone was seen more than once but under ten times. The V gene is TRBV7-2, the J gene TRBJ2-5, with a tentative D call TRBD1 (6 bases). Trimming cost V 5 bases and J 3 bases, with 13 bases left between them. This CDR3 has 14 amino acids. Germline V CDR1 and CDR2: SGHTA, FQGNSA. CDR3 DNA: TGTGCCAGCAGCCCTTGGACAGAGGAAGAGACCCAGTACTTC. It translates to CASSPWTEEETQYF.

This clone was observed a few times. The J gene is TRBJ2-3, the V gene TRBV4-2; possibly TRBD1 for D (6 bases). The V gene lost 5 bases and the J gene lost 6 bases, with 12 bases spanning the gap. The CDR3 is 13 amino acids. Per germline, CDR1 LGHNA and CDR2 YNFKEQ. The DNA of the CDR3 is TGTGCCAGCAGCACCCGAGGGGGTGATACGCAGTATTTT. Amino acid sequence: CASSTRGGDTQYF.

This chain uses TRBV4-1 with TRBJ2-7; 7 positions match TRBD1. Per the germline V gene, CDR1 is MGHRA and CDR2 is YSYEKL. The CDR3 is 15 amino acids. V lost 0 bases, J lost 2 bases, and 4 bases stayed unmatched. CDR3 loop: CASSQDEGATYEQYF. The CDR3 DNA sequence: TGCGCCAGCAGCCAAGATGAGGGGGCCACCTACGAGCAGTACTTC.

The chain recombines TRBV5-1 with TRBJ1-2, with a weak D call TRBD1 (6 bases). The CDR3 totals 15 residues. The V and J ends lost 0 bases and 1 base respectively, with 10 bases between them. Germline CDR1 SGHRS, CDR2 YFSETQ. In DNA form, the CDR3 reads TGCGCCAGCAGCTTGGGGGACAAGCATAACTATGGCTACACCTTC. Encoded protein: CASSLGDKHNYGYTF.

The chain joins TRBV9 to TRBJ2-1; 11 bases agree with TRBD2. With V trimmed by 3 bases and J by 6 bases, 5 bases remained unmatched. This CDR3 has 15 amino acids. Germline CDR1 and CDR2: SGDLS and YYNGEE. DNA of the CDR3: TGTGCCAGCAGCGCGCTAGCGGGGGGCGTCAATGAGCAGTTCTTC. It translates to CASSALAGGVNEQFF.

The chain uses TRBV18 and TRBJ2-5; TRBD2 matches at 10 bases. The V gene's germline CDR1 is KGHSH and CDR2 LQKENI. The trim removed 0 bases at V and 5 bases at J, leaving 9 bases unmatched. CDR3 size: 17 residues. This CDR3 reads CASSPPASGRVWETQYF. CDR3 DNA sequence: TGTGCCAGCTCACCACCGGCTAGCGGGAGAGTTTGGGAGACCCAGTACTTC.

The table lists this clone with a few counts. The rearrangement joins TRBV29-1 to TRBJ1-1; D gene uncertain. Per germline, CDR1 SQVTM and CDR2 ANQGSEA. The length of the CDR3 is 11 residues. CDR3 amino acids: CGFVRSGKAFF. Here the CDR3 DNA reads TGCGGATTTGTCCGATCGGGTAAGGCTTTCTTT.

This clone was seen a few times. The chain has TRBV30 and TRBJ1-1, with a tentative D call TRBD1 (6 bases). The CDR3 spans 13 residues. From germline, CDR1 is GTSNPN and CDR2 SVGIG (reference sequence). V was shortened by 4 bases and J by 7 bases, with 16 bases between the two germline ends. CDR3 region: CAWMGGGRGEAFF. The DNA of the CDR3 is TGTGCCTGGATGGGTGGGGGCCGGGGTGAAGCTTTCTTT.

This clone was observed a few times. The chain has TRBV4-1 and TRBJ2-7; 10 bases fit TRBD1. The CDR3 runs 17 residues. The germline V gene encodes CDR1 MGHRA and CDR2 YSYEKL. V lost 0 bases and J lost 4; bases outside the gene matches: 9. CDR3 DNA: TGCGCCAGCAGCCAAGATGTGACAGGGGGCCCTGGGTACGAGCAGTACTTC. Translating it yields CASSQDVTGGPGYEQYF.